This TCR beta chain appears in the sequencing data of a study of OX40 agonist ivuxolimab in advanced cancers. Here immunoSEQ multiplex PCR was the method, and the copy in TCRdb shows in-frame clones only, minus some. Seen here are around 55,000 clones, over 60% observed once, and the top ten hold 5% to 7.5%. The specimen was CD4+ or CD8+ T cells sorted from blood, collected in a trial of the OX40 agonist ivuxolimab. The origin of this receptor is an adult with an advanced solid tumor such as melanoma, head and neck, liver or kidney cancer.

The CDR3 sequence is CASSRSDRTLNTGELFF. The DNA of the CDR3 is TGTGCCAGCAGCCGGTCGGACAGGACTCTGAACACCGGGGAGCTGTTTTTT. V is TRBV14 and J is TRBJ2-2; 7 bases are shared with TRBD1. Germline-derived CDR1 and CDR2 are SGHDN and FVKESK. The CDR3 totals 17 residues. The V gene end was trimmed by 4 bases and the J gene end by 1 base; junction bases not matched to a gene: 9.